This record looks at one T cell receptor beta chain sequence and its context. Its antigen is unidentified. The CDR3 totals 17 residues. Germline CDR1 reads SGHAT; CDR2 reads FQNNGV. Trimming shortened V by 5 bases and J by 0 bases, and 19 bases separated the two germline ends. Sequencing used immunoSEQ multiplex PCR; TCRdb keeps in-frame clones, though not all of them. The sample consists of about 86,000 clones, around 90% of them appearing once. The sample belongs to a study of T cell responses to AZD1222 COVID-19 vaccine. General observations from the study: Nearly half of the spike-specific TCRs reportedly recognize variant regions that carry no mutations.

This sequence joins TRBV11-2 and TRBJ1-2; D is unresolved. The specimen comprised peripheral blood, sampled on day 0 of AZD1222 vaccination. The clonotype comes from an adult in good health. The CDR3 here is CASSPSPDQLPNYGYTF. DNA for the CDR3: TGTGCCAGCAGCCCTTCACCCGACCAACTCCCTAACTATGGCTACACCTTC.